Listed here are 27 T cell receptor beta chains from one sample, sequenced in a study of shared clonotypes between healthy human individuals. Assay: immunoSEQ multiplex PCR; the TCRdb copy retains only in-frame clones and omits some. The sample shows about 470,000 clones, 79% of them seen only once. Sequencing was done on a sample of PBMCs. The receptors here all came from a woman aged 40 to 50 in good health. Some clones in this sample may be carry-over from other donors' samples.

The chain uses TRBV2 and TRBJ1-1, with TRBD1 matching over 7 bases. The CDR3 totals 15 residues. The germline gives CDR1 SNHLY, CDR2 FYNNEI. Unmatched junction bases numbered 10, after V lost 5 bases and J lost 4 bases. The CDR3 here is CASSSSGTVFTEAFF. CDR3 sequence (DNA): TGTGCCAGCAGTTCTTCTGGGACAGTTTTCACTGAAGCTTTCTTT.

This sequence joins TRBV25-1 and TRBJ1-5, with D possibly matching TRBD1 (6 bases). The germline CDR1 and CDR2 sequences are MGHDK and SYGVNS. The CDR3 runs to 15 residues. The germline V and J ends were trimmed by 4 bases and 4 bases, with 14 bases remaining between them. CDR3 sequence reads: CASSVRTVLNQPQHF. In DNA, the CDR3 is TGTGCCAGCAGTGTACGGACAGTCCTTAATCAGCCCCAGCATTTT.

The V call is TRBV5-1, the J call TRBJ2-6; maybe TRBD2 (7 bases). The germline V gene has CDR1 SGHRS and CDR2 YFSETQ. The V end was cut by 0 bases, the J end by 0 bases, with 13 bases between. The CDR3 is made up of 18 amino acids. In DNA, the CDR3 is TGCGCCAGCAGCTTGGTCGGGGGGCCTCACTCTGGGGCCAACGTCCTGACTTTC. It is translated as CASSLVGGPHSGANVLTF.

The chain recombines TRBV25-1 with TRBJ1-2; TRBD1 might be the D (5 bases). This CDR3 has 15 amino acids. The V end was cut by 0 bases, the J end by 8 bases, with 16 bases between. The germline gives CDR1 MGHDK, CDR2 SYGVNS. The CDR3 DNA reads TGTGCCAGCAGTGAATATGGGGCAACACTGGAGGGCTACACCTTC. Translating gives CASSEYGATLEGYTF.

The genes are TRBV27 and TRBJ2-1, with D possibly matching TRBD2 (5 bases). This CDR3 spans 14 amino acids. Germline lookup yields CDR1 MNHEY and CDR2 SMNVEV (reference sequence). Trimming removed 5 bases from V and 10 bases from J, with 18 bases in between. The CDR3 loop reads CASSAILQRAEQFF. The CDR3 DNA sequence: TGTGCCAGCAGTGCAATTTTACAGAGGGCCGAGCAGTTCTTC.

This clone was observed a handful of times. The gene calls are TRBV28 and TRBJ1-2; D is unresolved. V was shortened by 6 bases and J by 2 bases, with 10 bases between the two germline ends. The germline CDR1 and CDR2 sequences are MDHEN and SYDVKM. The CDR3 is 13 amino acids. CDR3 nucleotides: TGTGCCAGCAGAACAAACCTAAACTATGGCTACACCTTC. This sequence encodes CASRTNLNYGYTF.

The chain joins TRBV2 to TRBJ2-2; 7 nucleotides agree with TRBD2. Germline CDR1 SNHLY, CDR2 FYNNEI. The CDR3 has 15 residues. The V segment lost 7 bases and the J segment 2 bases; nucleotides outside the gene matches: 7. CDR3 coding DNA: TGTGCCAGCAAAAACGGAGCGGGAAACACCGGGGAGCTGTTTTTT. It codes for CASKNGAGNTGELFF.

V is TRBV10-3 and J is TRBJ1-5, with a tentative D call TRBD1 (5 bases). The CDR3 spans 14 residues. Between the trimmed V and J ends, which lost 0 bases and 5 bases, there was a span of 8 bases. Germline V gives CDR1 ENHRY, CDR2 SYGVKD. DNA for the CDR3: TGTGCCATCAGTGAGTCTGGGGGGGATCAGCCCCAGCATTTT. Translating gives CAISESGGDQPQHF.

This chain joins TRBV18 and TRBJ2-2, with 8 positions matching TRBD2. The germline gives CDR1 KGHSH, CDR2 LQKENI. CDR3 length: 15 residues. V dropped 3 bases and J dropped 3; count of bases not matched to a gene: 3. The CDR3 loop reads CASSPQAGDTGELFF. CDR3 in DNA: TGTGCCAGCTCACCTCAAGCGGGAGACACCGGGGAGCTGTTTTTT. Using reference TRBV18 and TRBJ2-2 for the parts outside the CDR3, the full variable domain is NAGVMQNPRHLVRRRGQEARLRCSPMKGHSHVYWYRQLPEEGLKFMVYLQKENIIDESGMPKERFSAEFPKEGPSILRIQQVVRGDSAAYFCASSPQAGDTGELFFGEGSRLTVL.

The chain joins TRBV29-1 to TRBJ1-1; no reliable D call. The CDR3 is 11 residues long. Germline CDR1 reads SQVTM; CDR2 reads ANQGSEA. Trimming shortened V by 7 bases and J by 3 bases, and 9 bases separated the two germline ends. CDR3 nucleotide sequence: TGCAGCGCGCATACCTACACTGAAGCTTTCTTT. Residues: CSAHTYTEAFF. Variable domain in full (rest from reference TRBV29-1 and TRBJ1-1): SAVISQKPSRDICQRGTSLTIQCQVDSQVTMMFWYRQQPGQSLTLIATANQGSEATYESGFVIDKFPISRPNLTFSTLTVSNMSPEDSSIYLCSAHTYTEAFFGQGTRLTVV.

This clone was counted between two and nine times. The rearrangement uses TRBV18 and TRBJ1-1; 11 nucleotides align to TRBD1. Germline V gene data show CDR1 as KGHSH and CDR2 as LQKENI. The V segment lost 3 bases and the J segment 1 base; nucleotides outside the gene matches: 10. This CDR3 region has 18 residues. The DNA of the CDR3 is TGTGCCAGCTCACCCTTCCCGGGACAGGGGGGGAGGAACACTGAAGCTTTCTTT. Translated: CASSPFPGQGGRNTEAFF.

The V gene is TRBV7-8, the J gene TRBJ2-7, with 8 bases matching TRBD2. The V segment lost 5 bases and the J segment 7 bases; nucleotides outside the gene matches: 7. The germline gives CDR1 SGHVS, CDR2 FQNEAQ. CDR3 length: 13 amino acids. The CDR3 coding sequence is TGTGCCAGCAGCACGAGGACTAGCTTGGAGCAGTACTTC. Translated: CASSTRTSLEQYF.

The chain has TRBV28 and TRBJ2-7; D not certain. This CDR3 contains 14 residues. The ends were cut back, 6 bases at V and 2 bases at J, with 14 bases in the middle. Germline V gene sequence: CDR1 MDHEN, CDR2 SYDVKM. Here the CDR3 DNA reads TGTGCCAGCAGCCCACATACTGGTCCCTACGAGCAGTACTTC. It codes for CASSPHTGPYEQYF.

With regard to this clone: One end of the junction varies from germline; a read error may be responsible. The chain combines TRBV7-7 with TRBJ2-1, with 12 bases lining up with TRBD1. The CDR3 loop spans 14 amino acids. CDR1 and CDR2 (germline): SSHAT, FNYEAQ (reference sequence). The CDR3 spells CASSIGTGGDEQFF. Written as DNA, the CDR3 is TGTGCTAGCAGCATCGGGACAGGGGGCGATGAGCAGTTCTTC.

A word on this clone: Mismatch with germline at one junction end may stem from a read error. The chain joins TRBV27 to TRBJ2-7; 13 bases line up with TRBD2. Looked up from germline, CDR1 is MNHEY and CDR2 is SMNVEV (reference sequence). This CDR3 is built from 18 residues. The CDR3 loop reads CASSPRTSGRHRSHEQYF. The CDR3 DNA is TGTGCCAGCAGTCCAAGGACTAGCGGGAGACACCGCTCCCACGAGCAGTACTTC.

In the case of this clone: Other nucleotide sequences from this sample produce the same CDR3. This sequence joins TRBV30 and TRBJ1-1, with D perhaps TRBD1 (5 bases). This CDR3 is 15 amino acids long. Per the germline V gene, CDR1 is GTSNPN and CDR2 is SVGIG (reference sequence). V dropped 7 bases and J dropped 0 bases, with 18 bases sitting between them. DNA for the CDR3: TGTGCCTTCACAGGCCGCACTCGGATGAACACTGAAGCTTTCTTT. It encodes CAFTGRTRMNTEAFF.

CDR3 region: CASSAAGEAVDTQYF. CDR3 sequence (DNA): TGTGCCAGCAGTGCAGCGGGAGAGGCTGTAGATACGCAGTATTTT. The V gene is TRBV6-4, the J gene TRBJ2-3; 8 bases are a match to TRBD2. Trimming at V came to 4 bases and at J to 5 bases, leaving 8 bases not matched to a gene. The CDR3 covers 15 residues. Germline lookup yields CDR1 MRHNA and CDR2 SNTAGT.

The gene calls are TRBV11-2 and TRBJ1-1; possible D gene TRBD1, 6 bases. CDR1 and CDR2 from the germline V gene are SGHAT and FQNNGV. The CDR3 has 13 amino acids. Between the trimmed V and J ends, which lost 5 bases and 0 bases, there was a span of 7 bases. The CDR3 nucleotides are TGTGCCAGCAGCGGACAGCTGAACACTGAAGCTTTCTTT. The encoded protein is CASSGQLNTEAFF.

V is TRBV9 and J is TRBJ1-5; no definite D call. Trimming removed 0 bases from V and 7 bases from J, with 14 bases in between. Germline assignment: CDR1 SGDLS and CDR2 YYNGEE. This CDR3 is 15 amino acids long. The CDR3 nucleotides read TGTGCCAGCAGCGTAGGGGATATCTCGGGGCAGCCCCAGCATTTT. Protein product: CASSVGDISGQPQHF.

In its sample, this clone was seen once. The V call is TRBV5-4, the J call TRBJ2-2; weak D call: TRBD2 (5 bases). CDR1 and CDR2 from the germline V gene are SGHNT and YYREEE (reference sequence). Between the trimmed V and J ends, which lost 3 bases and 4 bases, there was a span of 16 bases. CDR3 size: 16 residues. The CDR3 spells CASSSSGRRSTGELFF. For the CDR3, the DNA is TGTGCCAGCAGCTCCAGCGGACGGAGGAGCACCGGGGAGCTGTTTTTT.

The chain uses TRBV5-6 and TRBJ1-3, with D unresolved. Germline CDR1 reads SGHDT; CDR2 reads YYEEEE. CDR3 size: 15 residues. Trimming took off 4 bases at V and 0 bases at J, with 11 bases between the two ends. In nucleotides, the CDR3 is TGTGCCAGCAGCAATACAGAGAGCTCTGGAAACACCATATATTTT. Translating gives CASSNTESSGNTIYF. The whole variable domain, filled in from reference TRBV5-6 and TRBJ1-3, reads DAGVTQSPTHLIKTRGQQVTLRCSPKSGHDTVSWYQQALGQGPQFIFQYYEEEERQRGNFPDRFSGHQFPNYSSELNVNALLLGDSALYLCASSNTESSGNTIYFGEGSWLTVV.

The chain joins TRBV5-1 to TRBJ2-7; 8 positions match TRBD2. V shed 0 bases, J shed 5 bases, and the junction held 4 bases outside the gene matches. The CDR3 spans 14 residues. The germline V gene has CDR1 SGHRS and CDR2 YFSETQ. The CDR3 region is CASSLGAGAHEQYF. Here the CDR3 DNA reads TGCGCCAGCAGCTTGGGAGCGGGAGCCCACGAGCAGTACTTC.

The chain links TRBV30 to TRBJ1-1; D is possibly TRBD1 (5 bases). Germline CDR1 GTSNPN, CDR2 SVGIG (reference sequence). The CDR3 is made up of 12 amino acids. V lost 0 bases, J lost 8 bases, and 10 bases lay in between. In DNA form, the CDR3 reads TGTGCCTGGAGTGTGTACAGGTCAGAAGCTTTCTTT. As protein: CAWSVYRSEAFF.

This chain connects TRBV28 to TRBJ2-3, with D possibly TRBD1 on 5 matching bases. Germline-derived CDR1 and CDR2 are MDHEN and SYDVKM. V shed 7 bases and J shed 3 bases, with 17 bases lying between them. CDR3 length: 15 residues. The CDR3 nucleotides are TGTGCCAGCATGTCTGGGGCTTTTCGGACAGATACGCAGTATTTT. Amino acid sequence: CASMSGAFRTDTQYF. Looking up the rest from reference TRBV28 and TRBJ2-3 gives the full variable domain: DVKVTQSSRYLVKRTGEKVFLECVQDMDHENMFWYRQDPGLGLRLIYFSYDVKMKEKGDIPEGYSVSREKKERFSLILESASTNQTSMYLCASMSGAFRTDTQYFGPGTRLTVL.

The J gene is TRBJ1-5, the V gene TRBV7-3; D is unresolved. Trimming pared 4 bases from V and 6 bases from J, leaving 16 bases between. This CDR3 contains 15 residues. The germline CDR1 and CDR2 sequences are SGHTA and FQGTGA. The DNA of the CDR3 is TGTGCCAGCAGCTCCGATAGTCCCCGAGGTCAGCCCCAGCATTTT. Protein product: CASSSDSPRGQPQHF.

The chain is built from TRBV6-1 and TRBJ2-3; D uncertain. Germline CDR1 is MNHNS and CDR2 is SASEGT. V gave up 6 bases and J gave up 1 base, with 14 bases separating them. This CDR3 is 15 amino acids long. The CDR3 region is CASSLDGRRTDTQYF. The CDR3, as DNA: TGTGCCAGCAGCTTAGACGGTAGACGCACAGATACGCAGTATTTT.

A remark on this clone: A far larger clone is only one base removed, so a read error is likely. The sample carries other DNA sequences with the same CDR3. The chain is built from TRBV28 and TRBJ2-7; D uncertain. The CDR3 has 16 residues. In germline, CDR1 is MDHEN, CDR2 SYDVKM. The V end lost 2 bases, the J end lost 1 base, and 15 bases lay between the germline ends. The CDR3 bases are TGTGCCAGCAGTTTAGGGGTAGCAGGACCTTCCTACGAGCAGTACTTC. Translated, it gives CASSLGVAGPSYEQYF.